These 14 T cell receptor beta chains were all obtained from the same sample, sequenced in a study of T cells in localized non-small cell lung cancer. Generated by immunoSEQ multiplex PCR, the TCRdb table keeps only in-frame clones and is missing some. Here the sample spans approximately 15,000 clones, 75% to 90% being singletons. Sample: peripheral blood, taken before any cancer treatment. The receptors come from a woman aged 40-75 years with stage I lung adenocarcinoma.

This rearrangement joins TRBV29-1 to TRBJ2-1; 8 nucleotides align to TRBD1. Germline values: CDR1 SQVTM, CDR2 ANQGSEA. The CDR3 spans 10 residues. The J segment lost 16 bases and the V segment lost 4 bases, leaving 6 bases of the junction unmatched. CDR3 sequence (DNA): TGCAGCGTTGGCGACAGGGGAGGTTTCTTC. It specifies CSVGDRGGFF.

V usage is TRBV2 and J usage is TRBJ2-1; 7 nucleotides line up with TRBD1. V lost 7 bases, J lost 6 bases, and 9 bases stayed unmatched. The V gene's germline CDR1 is SNHLY and CDR2 FYNNEI. The CDR3 extends over 14 amino acids. The CDR3 sequence: CASIFTGVGNEQFF. CDR3 nucleotides: TGTGCCAGCATCTTTACAGGGGTAGGCAATGAGCAGTTCTTC.

The chain combines TRBV18 with TRBJ1-4, with 10 bases that match TRBD1. Unmatched junction bases numbered 8, after V lost 2 bases and J lost 8 bases. CDR1 is KGHSH, CDR2 LQKENI, per germline. CDR3 length: 16 amino acids. The CDR3 loop is CASSPTPGTGVEKLFF. For the CDR3, the DNA is TGTGCCAGCTCACCAACTCCCGGGACAGGGGTCGAAAAACTGTTTTTT.

The genes are TRBV19 and TRBJ1-5; D may be TRBD1 (6 bases). The germline V gene has CDR1 LNHDA and CDR2 SQIVND (reference sequence). The CDR3 is made up of 15 amino acids. Trimming shortened V by 2 bases and J by 0 bases, and 8 bases separated the two germline ends. CDR3 sequence reads: CASSINRDSNQPQHF. CDR3 nucleotide sequence: TGTGCCAGTAGTATAAACAGGGATAGCAATCAGCCCCAGCATTTT.

The rearrangement joins TRBV6-6 to TRBJ1-1, with 7 bases lining up with TRBD1. CDR1 and CDR2 from the germline V gene are MNHNY and SVGAGI (reference sequence). V trimming: 6 bases; J trimming: 1 base; junction bases outside the gene matches: 2. The CDR3 runs 13 residues. The CDR3 DNA reads as TGTGCCAGCAGCAGACAGGGGAACACTGAAGCTTTCTTT. Protein product: CASSRQGNTEAFF.

CDR3 in DNA: TGTGCCAGCAGCTTAGGCAGGGCTCACGAGCAGTACTTC. Amino acid sequence: CASSLGRAHEQYF. V usage is TRBV11-3 and J usage is TRBJ2-7, with D perhaps matching TRBD1 (5 bases). Germline CDR1 is SGHNT and CDR2 is YENEEA. This CDR3 is built from 13 residues. V lost 1 base and J lost 5, with 9 bases in between.

The V call is TRBV4-1, the J call TRBJ1-6; D possibly corresponds to TRBD1 (5 bases). The CDR3 has 18 residues. The germline V gene encodes CDR1 MGHRA and CDR2 YSYEKL. Between the trimmed V and J ends, which lost 2 bases and 9 bases, there was a span of 23 bases. The CDR3 sequence is CASSQLQIRGSGASPLHF. CDR3 nucleotides: TGCGCCAGCAGCCAACTCCAGATACGGGGATCTGGGGCTTCACCCCTCCACTTT.

J is TRBJ2-3 and V is TRBV30; D remains ambiguous. CDR1 is GTSNPN and CDR2 is SVGIG in the germline V gene (reference sequence). The CDR3 runs to 11 residues. The V end lost 0 bases, the J end lost 6 bases, and 4 bases lay between the germline ends. Here the CDR3 reads CAWSVFDTQYF. The CDR3 nucleotides are TGTGCCTGGAGTGTATTTGATACGCAGTATTTT.

The genes are TRBV7-8 and TRBJ2-6, with a possible D match to TRBD1 (6 bases). The length of the CDR3 is 16 residues. Deletions cut 6 bases from V and 0 bases from J, with 12 bases between. Germline V CDR1 and CDR2: SGHVS, FQNEAQ. CDR3 protein: CASRYDRHSGANVLTF. In nucleotides, the CDR3 is TGTGCCAGCAGATATGACAGGCACTCTGGGGCCAACGTCCTGACTTTC.

This chain uses TRBV5-1 with TRBJ2-3; D remains ambiguous. Germline CDR1 is SGHRS and CDR2 is YFSETQ. The CDR3 has 14 amino acids. V dropped 0 bases and J dropped 2 bases, with 7 bases sitting between them. CDR3 in DNA: TGCGCCAGCAGCTTGGGGCAGAACACAGATACGCAGTATTTT. This encodes CASSLGQNTDTQYF.

V and J are TRBV15 and TRBJ1-4; D gene unclear. The germline V and J ends were trimmed by 6 bases and 8 bases, with 13 bases remaining between them. This CDR3 spans 13 amino acids. CDR1 and CDR2 from the germline V gene are LNHNV and YYDKDF (reference sequence). CDR3 sequence reads: CATRRYSGEKLFF. CDR3 nucleotide sequence: TGTGCCACCAGAAGGTACAGTGGCGAAAAACTGTTTTTT.

The chain recombines TRBV6-6 with TRBJ2-3, with D uncertain. V lost 5 bases and J 5 bases, leaving 17 bases between the germline ends. CDR1 and CDR2 from the germline V gene are MNHNY and SVGAGI (reference sequence). This CDR3 is 15 amino acids long. The CDR3 DNA is TGTGCCAGCAGTCTCCTGAATATCCGAGGAGATACGCAGTATTTT. It yields the protein CASSLLNIRGDTQYF.

The chain carries TRBV4-1 and TRBJ2-5; TRBD1 might be the D (5 bases). CDR1 is MGHRA, CDR2 YSYEKL, per germline. The V and J ends lost 6 bases and 0 bases respectively, with 14 bases between them. This CDR3 is 15 amino acids long. CDR3 nucleotide sequence: TGCGCCAGCAGTCTTAATCAGGGAAACCAAGAGACCCAGTACTTC. The encoded protein is CASSLNQGNQETQYF.

The rearrangement links TRBV10-1 to TRBJ1-2; D is possibly TRBD1 (6 bases). The V end was cut by 7 bases, the J end by 8 bases, with 14 bases between. The CDR3 consists of 12 residues. Germline CDR1 reads WNHNN; CDR2 reads SYGVQD (reference sequence). The CDR3 here is CASTSGVGGYTF. CDR3 in DNA: TGCGCCAGCACGTCAGGGGTAGGGGGCTACACCTTC.